The rows below give T cell receptor beta chains drawn from one sample of a study of T cells in Graves' hyperthyroidism and ophthalmopathy. Each CDR3 protein is one row after TCRdb ran MiXCR on the multiplex PCR reads. This sample has over 700,000 distinct CDR3 sequences, with roughly 40% found just once. The sequenced sample was blood. Receptors originate from a man between 18 and 35 years old with Graves' hyperthyroidism. The CDR3 runs from the conserved cysteine through the conserved F or W. A D gene is named only where the DNA matches it firmly. Size is stated for part of the rows, as once, few or many counts, or as a class when the clone is expanded.

>NA|TRBV24-1|TRBJ1-1|NA
CASSYPLGRGVTEAFF
TGTGCCAGCAGTTACCCTTTGGGGAGGGGTGTCACTGAAGCTTTCTTT
>TRBD2|TRBV10-2|TRBJ2-2|many
CADRVGRFTGELFF
TGCGCCGACAGAGTCGGGAGGTTCACCGGGGAGCTGTTTTTT
>TRBD1|TRBV6-1|TRBJ1-3|once
CASSTGTGGSGCGNTIYF
TGTGCCAGCAGCACCGGGACAGGGGGCAGCGGTTGTGGAAACACCATATATTTT
>NA|TRBV7-9|TRBJ1-1|many
CASSSETEAFF
TGTGCCAGCAGCTCGGAGACTGAAGCTTTCTTT
>NA|TRBV4-1|TRBJ1-4|NA
CASSPWQARTNEKLFF
TGCGCCAGCAGCCCTTGGCAGGCGAGAACTAATGAAAAACTGTTTTTT
>TRBD2|TRBV29-1|TRBJ2-7|many
CSVELRGWPDEQYF
TGCAGCGTTGAATTGCGGGGGTGGCCGGACGAGCAGTACTTC
>TRBD1|TRBV19|TRBJ1-2|many
CASSITGGDGYTF
TGTGCCAGTAGTATAACAGGGGGCGATGGCTACACCTTC
>NA|TRBV7-8|TRBJ1-1|NA
CASSLAFGAFF
TGTGCCAGCAGCTTAGCCTTTGGGGCTTTCTTT
>NA|TRBV11-2|TRBJ1-2|NA
CASSFNRDVGYTF
TGTGCCAGCAGCTTTAACCGGGACGTAGGCTACACCTTC
>NA|TRBV2|TRBJ1-5|few
CASSTNVNQPQHF
TGTGCCAGCAGCACTAATGTAAATCAGCCCCAGCATTTT
>NA|TRBV20-1|TRBJ1-5|NA
CSARRESNQPQHF
TGCAGTGCTAGGAGGGAATCAAATCAGCCCCAGCATTTT
>NA|TRBV5-1|TRBJ1-1|many
CASSLMSVRTEAFF
TGCGCCAGCAGCTTGATGTCGGTTCGCACTGAAGCTTTCTTT
>NA|TRBV14|TRBJ1-3|NA
CASSQDLSRGTLGYTIYF
TGTGCCAGCAGCCAAGATCTGAGTCGTGGGACGCTTGGCTACACCATATATTTT
>TRBD1|TRBV25-1|TRBJ1-2|NA
CASSPTDRGSFYGYTF
TGTGCCAGCAGCCCAACGGACAGGGGGAGTTTCTATGGCTACACCTTC
>TRBD1|TRBV25-1|TRBJ2-5|NA
CASSAKTGWGETQYF
TGTGCCAGCAGTGCTAAGACAGGGTGGGGGGAGACCCAGTACTTC
>NA|TRBV7-2|TRBJ1-2|NA
CASSPGVAASEGGYTF
TGCGCCAGCAGCCCAGGCGTGGCGGCATCCGAAGGGGGCTACACCTTC
>NA|TRBV2|TRBJ2-1|NA
CASSDSYNEQFF
TGTGCCAGCAGCGACAGCTACAATGAGCAGTTCTTC
>NA|TRBV15|TRBJ2-5|many
CATSREVATETQYF
TGTGCCACCAGCAGAGAGGTGGCTACGGAGACCCAGTACTTC
>NA|TRBV2|TRBJ2-5|NA
CASSEGASGQETQYF
TGTGCCAGCAGTGAGGGGGCTAGCGGCCAAGAGACCCAGTACTTC
>NA|TRBV20-1|TRBJ1-4|few
CSAPRGLNNEKLFF
TGCAGTGCCCCAAGAGGGCTTAATAATGAAAAACTGTTTTTT
>TRBD1|TRBV25-1|TRBJ1-1|NA
CARRGQMNTEAFF
TGTGCTAGGAGGGGGCAAATGAACACTGAAGCTTTCTTT
>TRBD1|TRBV15|TRBJ2-6|NA
CATSKGTGAMNTEAF
TGTGCCACCAGCAAAGGGACAGGGGCCATGAACACTGAAGCTTTC
>TRBD1|TRBV7-2|TRBJ2-7|NA
CASSQAFGGTGSEQYF
TGCGCCAGCAGCCAAGCGTTCGGAGGGACAGGGTCCGAGCAGTACTTC
>TRBD1|TRBV24-1|TRBJ2-5|NA
CATSDSGGKETQYF
TGTGCCACCAGTGATTCAGGGGGAAAAGAGACCCAGTACTTC
>NA|TRBV20-1|TRBJ2-5|few
CSARGPRGREETQYF
TGCAGTGCTAGAGGGCCCCGGGGGCGGGAAGAGACCCAGTACTTC
>NA|TRBV15|TRBJ2-3|NA
CATSRSYVDTQYF
TGTGCCACCAGCAGGTCGTACGTGGATACGCAGTATTTT